The 2 T cell receptor beta chains given below trace back to one sample, sequenced in a study of cytomegalovirus exposure and HLA in healthy donors (dated by TCRdb to about 2017). Libraries were prepared through the immunoSEQ multiplex PCR assay. For the multiplex PCR, a mixture combining 60 forward primers for TCR Vbeta segments and 13 reverse primers for TCR Jbeta segments was used. Entries here come from immuneACCESS through TCRdb and include only in-frame sequences with V and J called. Some clones fail to appear in such tables; in the studies checked, an unresolved V gene covers under half of the shortfall, and the cause of the remainder is unknown. Present in this sample are around 210,000 clones, roughly 80% of which were seen just once. The ten top clones hold roughly 3% of the sample. The material sequenced was PBMCs. Receptor source: a woman aged 25 to 39 in good health and CMV-seronegative.

The rearrangement links TRBV25-1 to TRBJ2-1; D gene uncertain. The germline V gene encodes CDR1 MGHDK and CDR2 SYGVNS. V dropped 5 bases and J dropped 4 bases, with 9 bases sitting between them. The CDR3 contains 13 residues. CDR3 DNA sequence: TGTGCCAGCAGTCTCGTAGTGTACAATGAGCAGTTCTTC. Its translation: CASSLVVYNEQFF.

This clone was seen once. The chain recombines TRBV5-1 with TRBJ1-2; 9 positions agree with TRBD1. After removal of 4 bases from V and 2 bases from J, the junction contained 6 bases not matched to a gene. Germline CDR1 SGHRS, CDR2 YFSETQ. The CDR3 consists of 15 residues. In DNA, the CDR3 is TGCGCCAGCAGCCCGACCGGGACAGGGAACTATGGCTACACCTTC. Its translation is CASSPTGTGNYGYTF.